This T cell receptor beta chain was profiled in a study of blood T cell repertoires in COVID-19. This clone has only one observation. V gave up 4 bases and J gave up 0 bases, with 10 bases separating them. CDR1 and CDR2 (germline): KGHSH, LQKENI. The CDR3 runs 15 residues. Cohort 3 recovered donors had two negative PCRs, clearance, or symptom resolution. Original processing notes: Estimates of nucleated cell counts were drawn from the amplification of reference gene primers. Profiled with immunoSEQ multiplex PCR; TCRdb holds only in-frame clones, not every one. V, J and clone size reflect that table, while D and trimming were determined from the DNA. The data show under 300,000 clones, about 80% seen once.

The sequenced sample was PBMCs or T cells enriched from blood (not recorded which). The source of this sequence is a man aged 50 to 59 who had recovered from COVID-19. This chain connects TRBV18 to TRBJ1-3; D uncertain. CDR3 loop: CASSQEQLSGNTIYF. DNA for the CDR3: TGTGCCAGCTCACAAGAACAGCTCTCTGGAAACACCATATATTTT.